Listed here are 17 T cell receptor beta chains from one sample, sequenced in a study of cytomegalovirus exposure and HLA in healthy donors. The primer mix had 60 Vbeta and 13 Jbeta primers. The protocol was immunoSEQ multiplex PCR, while the TCRdb copy is restricted to in-frame clones and leaves out a portion. The table includes 140,000 to 150,000 clones, nearly 80% detected once. Sequenced sample: PBMCs. These receptors came from a woman in her 30s in good health and CMV-seronegative.

This clone was counted only a few times. The gene calls are TRBV2 and TRBJ2-5; 8 positions match TRBD2. Trimming took 6 bases from V and 1 from J; bases not matched to a gene: 7. Germline assignment: CDR1 SNHLY and CDR2 FYNNEI. The CDR3 has 15 amino acids. This chain's CDR3 is CASRRTSFGQETQYF. In DNA, the CDR3 is TGTGCCAGCAGGAGGACTAGCTTCGGCCAAGAGACCCAGTACTTC.

CDR3 in DNA: TGTGCCAGCAGCTTTAGCGGGGGGGCATATGGAGAGCAGTACTTC. This sequence encodes CASSFSGGAYGEQYF. The rearrangement joins TRBV7-2 to TRBJ2-7; 11 bases match TRBD2. Germline assignment: CDR1 SGHTA and CDR2 FQGNSA. The CDR3 length is 15 residues. J gave up 7 bases and V 3 bases, and 8 bases lay outside the gene matches.

The chain combines TRBV11-1 with TRBJ2-7; no clear D. The CDR3 extends over 13 amino acids. Germline V gene data show CDR1 as SGHAT and CDR2 as FQDESV (reference sequence). V was trimmed by 3 bases and J by 4 bases, leaving 10 bases between them. The CDR3 DNA reads as TGTGCCAGCAGCTTCCTAGACTTTTACGAGCAGTACTTC. As protein: CASSFLDFYEQYF.

This sequence joins TRBV7-3 and TRBJ2-5; D is ambiguous. Per the germline V gene, CDR1 is SGHTA and CDR2 is FQGTGA. Trimming cost V 5 bases and J 1 base, with 14 bases left between them. CDR3 size: 15 residues. CDR3 region: CASSLVFGFQETQYF. DNA of the CDR3: TGTGCCAGCAGCCTAGTGTTCGGGTTCCAAGAGACCCAGTACTTC.

The rearrangement uses TRBV9 and TRBJ2-3; tentatively, D is TRBD2 (5 bases). V lost 5 bases, J lost 1 base, and 14 bases lay in between. This CDR3 has 15 residues. From germline, CDR1 is SGDLS and CDR2 YYNGEE. The CDR3 is CASSLTGDGTDTQYF. CDR3 bases: TGTGCCAGCAGTTTAACCGGGGATGGCACAGATACGCAGTATTTT.

In the case of this clone: An end of the junction differs from the germline gene, which may be a read error. The sample has other DNA sequences that encode this CDR3 too. The J gene is TRBJ1-1, the V gene TRBV7-6; D is perhaps TRBD1 (5 bases). Germline V CDR1 and CDR2: SGHVS, FNYEAQ. The CDR3 loop spans 13 amino acids. CDR3 region: CASSRPGEVGAFF. DNA for the CDR3: TGCGCCAGCAGCCGACCGGGGGAGGTCGGAGCTTTCTTT.

There are a few counts of this clone. The chain employs TRBV7-2 and TRBJ2-5, with 8 bases aligning to TRBD1. Unmatched junction bases numbered 9, after V lost 5 bases and J lost 4 bases. CDR3 length: 15 amino acids. Germline CDR1 reads SGHTA; CDR2 reads FQGNSA. CDR3 bases: TGTGCCAGCAGCGCCCGACAGGGGCAGGCAGAGACCCAGTACTTC. Protein product: CASSARQGQAETQYF.

This sequence joins TRBV7-8 and TRBJ2-2; D is undetermined. The CDR3 runs to 14 residues. The V gene lost 7 bases and the J gene lost 0 bases, with 9 bases spanning the gap. CDR1 and CDR2 (germline): SGHVS, FQNEAQ. The CDR3 reads CASTNTANTGELFF. As DNA, the CDR3 is TGTGCCAGCACAAATACGGCGAACACCGGGGAGCTGTTTTTT.

V usage is TRBV5-4 and J usage is TRBJ2-1, with TRBD2 matching over 8 bases. The CDR3 consists of 14 residues. CDR1 SGHNT and CDR2 YYREEE come from the germline V gene (reference sequence). Trimming took 6 bases from V and 5 from J; bases not matched to a gene: 7. CDR3 coding DNA: TGTGCCAGCACCTGGGGGACTAGGGACAATGAGCAGTTCTTC. It specifies CASTWGTRDNEQFF.

This chain joins TRBV2 and TRBJ1-1; D is perhaps TRBD1 (5 bases). The CDR3 is 15 residues long. V lost 2 bases and J 5 bases, leaving 15 bases between the germline ends. Germline V gene sequence: CDR1 SNHLY, CDR2 FYNNEI. CDR3 nucleotide sequence: TGTGCCAGCAGTGAATTAAGGGGTGAGGAGACTGAAGCTTTCTTT. Its translation: CASSELRGEETEAFF.

This clone was detected once. The chain couples TRBV5-3 to TRBJ2-5; TRBD2 agrees at 9 bases. TRBV5-3 is an ORF, with its function uncertain. V lost 0 bases and J lost 2; bases outside the gene matches: 8. This CDR3 has 17 residues. CDR3 region: CARSLEGSGGDQETQYF. CDR3 nucleotide sequence: TGTGCCAGAAGCTTGGAGGGTAGCGGGGGAGATCAAGAGACCCAGTACTTC.

The V and J genes are TRBV10-3 and TRBJ1-1; tentative D call: TRBD1 (5 bases). V shed 2 bases and J shed 4 bases, with 11 bases lying between them. Germline assignment: CDR1 ENHRY and CDR2 SYGVKD. This CDR3 has 14 amino acids. Here the CDR3 reads CAISEGAPGTEAFF. The CDR3 DNA follows: TGTGCCATCAGTGAGGGGGCCCCGGGCACTGAAGCTTTCTTT.

V usage is TRBV7-9 and J usage is TRBJ2-7; 7 bases match TRBD1. The length of the CDR3 is 13 residues. In germline, CDR1 is SEHNR, CDR2 FQNEAQ (reference sequence). V trimming: 5 bases; J trimming: 3 bases; junction bases outside the gene matches: 4. This chain's CDR3 is CASSRDSLYEQYF. CDR3 nucleotides: TGTGCCAGCAGCCGGGACAGCCTCTACGAGCAGTACTTC.

The rearrangement links TRBV5-1 to TRBJ1-1; no clear D gene. V lost 4 bases to trimming and J lost 1 base, with 11 bases between them. Per germline, CDR1 SGHRS and CDR2 YFSETQ. CDR3 length equals 14 residues. For the CDR3, the DNA is TGCGCCAGCAGCCCGCAAACGGGGAACACTGAAGCTTTCTTT. Residues: CASSPQTGNTEAFF.

This chain uses TRBV30 with TRBJ2-7, with D maybe TRBD1 (5 bases). Germline V gene sequence: CDR1 GTSNPN, CDR2 SVGIG (reference sequence). The CDR3 runs 11 residues. Trimming removed 4 bases at V and 5 bases at J, with 9 bases between. CDR3 amino acids: CAWTDSNEQYF. The CDR3 coding sequence is TGTGCCTGGACCGACAGCAACGAGCAGTACTTC.

This rearrangement joins TRBV6-5 to TRBJ1-2; the D is unclear. The germline V gene has CDR1 MNHEY and CDR2 SVGAGI. V was cut by 2 bases and J by 4 bases, with 14 bases left in between. This CDR3 is 15 amino acids long. CDR3 protein: CASSYQAGYPYGYTF. CDR3 bases: TGTGCCAGCAGTTACCAAGCGGGGTACCCCTATGGCTACACCTTC.

J is TRBJ1-4 and V is TRBV15; a possible D gene is TRBD1 (5 bases). V lost 3 bases and J lost 4, with 15 bases in between. The CDR3 extends over 16 amino acids. In germline, CDR1 is LNHNV, CDR2 YYDKDF (reference sequence). The CDR3 protein is CATSSYGGVINEKLFF. Written as DNA, the CDR3 is TGTGCCACCAGCAGTTACGGGGGAGTTATTAATGAAAAACTGTTTTTT.